The 12 T cell receptor beta chains below all came from one sample that was sequenced in a study of shared clonotypes between healthy human individuals. Profiling relied on immunoSEQ multiplex PCR, and the TCRdb table lists in-frame clones only, not all of them. The repertoire has approximately 1,500,000 clones, around 97% of them found once; the top ten carry approximately 1.1%. The specimen was naive CD4+ T cells sorted from blood. The subset denotes: CD45RA+ positively selected. The source is a man aged 30 to 39 in good health.

This clone showed up just once. This specimen includes other DNA sequences encoding the same CDR3. The chain combines TRBV18 with TRBJ2-1, with 15 bases fitting TRBD2. The CDR3 runs 15 residues. CDR1 KGHSH and CDR2 LQKENI come from the germline V gene. Trimming took 4 bases from V and 7 from J; bases not matched to a gene: 2. Here the CDR3 DNA reads TGTGCCAGCTCACGGGGACTAGCGGGAGGTAATGAGCAGTTCTTC. Translated, it gives CASSRGLAGGNEQFF.

The J gene is TRBJ2-5, the V gene TRBV7-2; D not certain. CDR3 size: 13 residues. The ends were cut back, 5 bases at V and 3 bases at J, with 10 bases in the middle. Germline V lookup: CDR1 SGHTA, CDR2 FQGNSA. The CDR3 nucleotides are TGTGCCAGCAGCGATCGGGCAGAAGAGACCCAGTACTTC. Protein sequence: CASSDRAEETQYF.

The genes are TRBV28 and TRBJ2-7, with TRBD1 matching 8 bases. The CDR3 runs 15 residues. J gave up 3 bases and V 7 bases, and 11 bases lay outside the gene matches. Germline values: CDR1 MDHEN, CDR2 SYDVKM. CDR3 DNA: TGTGCCAGCACCCCGGGGTGGACAGGGAGCTACGAGCAGTACTTC. Translating gives CASTPGWTGSYEQYF. Full variable domain (missing parts from reference TRBV28 and TRBJ2-7): DVKVTQSSRYLVKRTGEKVFLECVQDMDHENMFWYRQDPGLGLRLIYFSYDVKMKEKGDIPEGYSVSREKKERFSLILESASTNQTSMYLCASTPGWTGSYEQYFGPGTRLTVT.

The rearrangement joins TRBV4-1 to TRBJ2-2; unclear D gene. CDR3 length equals 14 residues. The germline V gene encodes CDR1 MGHRA and CDR2 YSYEKL. V lost 5 bases to trimming and J lost 4 bases, with 11 bases between them. CDR3 protein: CASSKGPVTGELFF. CDR3 in DNA: TGCGCCAGCAGCAAGGGTCCGGTCACCGGGGAGCTGTTTTTT.

Of note for this clone: Other DNA sequences within the sample encode an identical CDR3. This chain joins TRBV4-2 and TRBJ2-1; 7 bases are shared with TRBD2. CDR3 length equals 16 residues. Germline assignment: CDR1 LGHNA and CDR2 YNFKEQ. V lost 1 base and J lost 0; bases outside the gene matches: 3. The CDR3 region has the DNA TGTGCCAGCAGCCAAGGCGGGAGCGGCTCCTACAATGAGCAGTTCTTC. Amino acids: CASSQGGSGSYNEQFF.

This sequence joins TRBV11-2 and TRBJ2-6; no definite D call. Trimming took 4 bases from V and 9 from J, leaving 19 bases between them. The CDR3 has 16 amino acids. Germline V gene lookup returns CDR1 SGHAT and CDR2 FQNNGV. The CDR3 sequence is CASSSPTDIWGNVLTF. The CDR3 DNA reads TGTGCCAGCAGCTCGCCAACAGACATCTGGGGCAACGTCCTGACTTTC.

The DNA for the CDR3 is TGCGCCAGCGAACAGGGGTTCGGGACTGAAGCTTTCTTT. Translating gives CASEQGFGTEAFF. This chain connects TRBV10-2 to TRBJ1-1, with 7 bases lining up with TRBD1. The germline gives CDR1 WSHSY, CDR2 SAAADI. V lost 8 bases to trimming and J lost 5 bases; unmatched junction nucleotides: 8. The CDR3 loop spans 13 amino acids.

V usage is TRBV28 and J usage is TRBJ1-2; D unresolved. The CDR3 runs to 12 residues. Germline lookup yields CDR1 MDHEN and CDR2 SYDVKM. Deletions cut 5 bases from V and 8 bases from J, with 12 bases between. CDR3 sequence reads: CASSIALTGYTF. Here the CDR3 DNA reads TGTGCCAGCAGTATTGCCCTGACAGGCTACACCTTC.

The chain links TRBV5-1 to TRBJ2-1; D possibly matches TRBD1 or TRBD2 (5 bases each). Trimming removed 4 bases from V and 4 bases from J, with 12 bases in between. The CDR3 runs 14 residues. Germline V gives CDR1 SGHRS, CDR2 YFSETQ. This CDR3 reads CASSVVGTYNEQFF. DNA of the CDR3: TGCGCCAGCAGCGTGGTCGGGACGTACAATGAGCAGTTCTTC.

The rearrangement links TRBV30 to TRBJ2-7; D is uncertain. The V gene lost 5 bases and the J gene lost 4 bases, with 18 bases spanning the gap. Germline loops: CDR1 GTSNPN, CDR2 SVGIG (reference sequence). The CDR3 spans 14 residues. The CDR3 DNA is TGTGCCTGGGAAAAAAAGGGTGGGGAATACGAGCAGTACTTC. Amino acids: CAWEKKGGEYEQYF.

This clone was seen once. V usage is TRBV11-2 and J usage is TRBJ2-1; 12 bases map to TRBD2. The ends lost 6 bases at V and 5 bases at J; junction bases unmatched: 8. CDR3 length: 16 residues. Germline-derived CDR1 and CDR2 are SGHAT and FQNNGV. CDR3 in DNA: TGTGCCAGCAGGAGTCCGACTAGCGGGAGAAACAATGAGCAGTTCTTC. Encoded protein: CASRSPTSGRNNEQFF.

V gene TRBV2 combines with J gene TRBJ1-1; 8 bases fit TRBD1. This CDR3 is built from 15 residues. Germline assignment: CDR1 SNHLY and CDR2 FYNNEI. Losses at the gene ends were 8 bases for V and 2 bases for J; bases not matched to a gene: 10. CDR3 loop: CASGQGLGKNTEAFF. The CDR3 coding sequence is TGTGCCAGCGGACAGGGCCTAGGGAAAAACACTGAAGCTTTCTTT.